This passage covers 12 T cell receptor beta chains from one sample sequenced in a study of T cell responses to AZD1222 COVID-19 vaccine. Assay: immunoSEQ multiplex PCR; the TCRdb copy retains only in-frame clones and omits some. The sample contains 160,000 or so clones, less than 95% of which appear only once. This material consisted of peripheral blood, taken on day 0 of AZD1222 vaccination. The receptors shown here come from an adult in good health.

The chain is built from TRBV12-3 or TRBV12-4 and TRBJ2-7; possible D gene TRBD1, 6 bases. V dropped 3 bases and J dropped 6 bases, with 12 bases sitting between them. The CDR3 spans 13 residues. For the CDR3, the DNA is TGTGCCAGCAGTTTGCACAGGGATAGCGAGCAGTACTTC. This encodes CASSLHRDSEQYF.

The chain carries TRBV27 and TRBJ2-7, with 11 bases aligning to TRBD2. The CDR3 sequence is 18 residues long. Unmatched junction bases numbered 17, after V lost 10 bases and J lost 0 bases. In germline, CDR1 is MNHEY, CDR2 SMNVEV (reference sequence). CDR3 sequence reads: CAKDRGTPGTSGSYEQYF. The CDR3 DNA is TGTGCCAAGGACAGGGGAACCCCCGGGACTAGCGGCTCCTACGAGCAGTACTTC.

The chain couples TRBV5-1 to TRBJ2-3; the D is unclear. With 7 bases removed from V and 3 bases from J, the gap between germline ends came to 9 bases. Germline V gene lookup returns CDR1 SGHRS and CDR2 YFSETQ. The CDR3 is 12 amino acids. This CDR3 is CASGQDTDTQYF. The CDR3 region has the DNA TGCGCCAGCGGCCAGGATACAGATACGCAGTATTTT.

The CDR3 protein is CASSHRAGELFF. The CDR3 nucleotides read TGTGCCAGTAGTCATCGGGCCGGGGAGCTGTTTTTT. The chain combines TRBV19 with TRBJ2-2; D is unclear. V lost 5 bases to trimming and J lost 6 bases, with 7 bases between them. CDR3 length: 12 residues. Looked up from germline, CDR1 is LNHDA and CDR2 is SQIVND (reference sequence). Based on the CDR3 plus reference TRBV19 and TRBJ2-2, the full variable domain is DGGITQSPKYLFRKEGQNVTLSCEQNLNHDAMYWYRQDPGQGLRLIYYSQIVNDFQKGDIAEGYSVSREKKESFPLTVTSAQKNPTAFYLCASSHRAGELFFGEGSRLTVL.

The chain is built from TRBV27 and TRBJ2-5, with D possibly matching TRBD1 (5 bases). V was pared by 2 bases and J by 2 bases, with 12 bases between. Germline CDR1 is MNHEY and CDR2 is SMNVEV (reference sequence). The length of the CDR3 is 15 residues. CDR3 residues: CASSLQGSQQETQYF. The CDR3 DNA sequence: TGTGCCAGCAGTTTACAGGGATCCCAACAAGAGACCCAGTACTTC.

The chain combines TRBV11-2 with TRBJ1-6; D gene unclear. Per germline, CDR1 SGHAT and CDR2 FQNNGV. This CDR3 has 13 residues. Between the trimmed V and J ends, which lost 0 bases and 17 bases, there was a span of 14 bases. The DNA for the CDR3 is TGTGCCAGCAGCTTAGACCGACAAAGTACGGTCCACTTT. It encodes CASSLDRQSTVHF. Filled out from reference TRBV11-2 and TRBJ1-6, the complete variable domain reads EAGVAQSPRYKIIEKRQSVAFWCNPISGHATLYWYQQILGQGPKLLIQFQNNGVVDDSQLPKDRFSAERLKGVDSTLKIQPAKLEDSAVYLCASSLDRQSTVHFGNGTRLTVT.

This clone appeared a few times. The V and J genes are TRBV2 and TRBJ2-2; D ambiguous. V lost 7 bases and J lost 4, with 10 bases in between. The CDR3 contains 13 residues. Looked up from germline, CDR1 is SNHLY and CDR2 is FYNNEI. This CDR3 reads CASTRQSTGELFF. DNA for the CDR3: TGTGCCAGCACACGGCAGTCCACCGGGGAGCTGTTTTTT.

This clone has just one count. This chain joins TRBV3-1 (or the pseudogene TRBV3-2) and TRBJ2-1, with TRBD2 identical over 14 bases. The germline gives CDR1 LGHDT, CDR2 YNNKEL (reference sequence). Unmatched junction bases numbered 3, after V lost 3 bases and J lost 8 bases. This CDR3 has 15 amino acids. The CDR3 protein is CASSQGLAGVDEQFF. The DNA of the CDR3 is TGTGCCAGCAGCCAGGGACTAGCGGGAGTTGATGAGCAGTTCTTC.

This CDR3 is CARLTGEETQYF. The CDR3 DNA follows: TGCGCCAGGCTGACAGGGGAAGAGACCCAGTACTTC. The V call is TRBV10-1, the J call TRBJ2-5; 8 bases fit TRBD1. The germline V gene has CDR1 WNHNN and CDR2 SYGVQD (reference sequence). This CDR3 contains 12 residues. The ends lost 9 bases at V and 3 bases at J; junction bases unmatched: 3.

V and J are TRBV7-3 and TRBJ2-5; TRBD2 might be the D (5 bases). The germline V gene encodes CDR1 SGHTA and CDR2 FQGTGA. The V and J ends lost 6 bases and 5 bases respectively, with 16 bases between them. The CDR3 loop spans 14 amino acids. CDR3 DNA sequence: TGTGCCAGCAGTCCCGGGTCTCGAGGGGAGACCCAGTACTTC. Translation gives CASSPGSRGETQYF. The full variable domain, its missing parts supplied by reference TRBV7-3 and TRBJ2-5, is GAGVSQTPSNKVTEKGKYVELRCDPISGHTALYWYRQSLGQGPEFLIYFQGTGAADDSGLPNDRFFAVRPEGSVSTLKIQRTERGDSAVYLCASSPGSRGETQYFGPGTRLLVL.

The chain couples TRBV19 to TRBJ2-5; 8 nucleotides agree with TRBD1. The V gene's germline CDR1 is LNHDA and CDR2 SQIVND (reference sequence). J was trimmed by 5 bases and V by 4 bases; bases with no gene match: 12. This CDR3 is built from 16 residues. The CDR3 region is CASSNYRTGKAETQYF. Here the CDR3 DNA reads TGTGCCAGTAGTAACTACCGGACAGGGAAGGCGGAGACCCAGTACTTC.

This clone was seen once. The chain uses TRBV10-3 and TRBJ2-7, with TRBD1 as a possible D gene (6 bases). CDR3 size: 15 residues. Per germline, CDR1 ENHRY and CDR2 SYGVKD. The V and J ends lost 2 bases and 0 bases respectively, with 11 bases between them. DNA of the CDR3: TGTGCCATCAGTGAGGGGACACTGGTCTCCTACGAGCAGTACTTC. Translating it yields CAISEGTLVSYEQYF.